These T cell receptor beta chains were read from a single sample in a study of T cell changes during pregnancy in multiple sclerosis. Profiled with immunoSEQ multiplex PCR; TCRdb holds only in-frame clones, not every one. This table holds approximately 80,000 clones, about 90% found once. This specimen was PBMCs, taken in the first trimester of pregnancy. Receptor source: a female donor in good health, serving as a control in a pregnancy study. Some clones in this sample may be carry-over from other donors' samples. Both conserved end residues are part of each CDR3. A D gene is named only where the DNA matches it firmly. Not every row has a clone size; where given, it reads once, few, many or a size class.

cdr3_aa,cdr3_nt,clone_size,v_call,j_call,d_call
CASSTTGPETQYF,TGTGCCAGCAGCACCACAGGGCCGGAGACCCAGTACTTC,.,TRBV7-9,TRBJ2-5,.
CATSREGVGYSYEQYF,TGTGCCACCAGCAGAGAGGGAGTCGGTTACTCCTACGAGCAGTACTTC,.,TRBV15,TRBJ2-7,.
CASSIQTGGYEQYF,TGTGCCAGTAGTATTCAGACAGGGGGCTACGAGCAGTACTTC,.,TRBV19,TRBJ2-7,TRBD1
CASSITGTSTDTQYF,TGTGCCAGTAGTATCACCGGGACTAGCACAGATACGCAGTATTTT,.,TRBV19,TRBJ2-3,.
CASSGGTRRTDTQYF,TGCGCCAGCAGCGGGGGGACTAGGAGGACAGATACGCAGTATTTT,.,TRBV5-1,TRBJ2-3,TRBD2
CSVEDPTSGRGTQYF,TGCAGCGTTGAAGATCCGACTAGCGGGAGGGGGACCCAGTACTTC,.,TRBV29-1,TRBJ2-5,TRBD2
CASGILAGANYEQYF,TGTGCCAGCGGAATCCTAGCGGGAGCAAACTACGAGCAGTACTTC,.,TRBV18,TRBJ2-7,TRBD2
CASSIGGLAGEQYF,TGTGCCAGTAGTATTGGGGGACTAGCGGGGGAGCAGTACTTC,.,TRBV19,TRBJ2-7,TRBD2
CATSRGTSGGDEQFF,TGTGCCACCAGCAGAGGGACTAGCGGTGGTGATGAGCAGTTCTTC,.,TRBV15,TRBJ2-1,TRBD2
CASSWGSGLYEQYF,TGTGCCAGCAGCTGGGGTAGCGGTCTGTACGAGCAGTACTTC,.,TRBV4-2,TRBJ2-7,.
CAISEGLRGGLSDTQYF,TGTGCCATCAGTGAGGGTCTTCGGGGGGGACTATCAGATACGCAGTATTTT,.,TRBV10-3,TRBJ2-3,TRBD2
CASSELDRGGTGELFF,TGCGCCAGCAGTGAGCTGGACAGGGGTGGCACCGGGGAGCTGTTTTTT,.,TRBV10-2,TRBJ2-2,TRBD1
CASSRRGLVSSYNEQFF,TGTGCCAGCAGCCGTCGCGGGTTGGTAAGCTCCTACAATGAGCAGTTCTTC,.,TRBV7-9,TRBJ2-1,.
CASSRGQENYGYTF,TGCGCCAGCAGCCGCGGACAGGAAAACTATGGCTACACCTTC,.,TRBV10-1,TRBJ1-2,TRBD1
CASTELKASGNWNNEQFF,TGTGCCAGCACCGAACTGAAGGCTAGCGGGAATTGGAACAATGAGCAGTTCTTC,.,TRBV28,TRBJ2-1,TRBD2
CASSLSGSTDTQYF,TGCGCCAGCAGCCTTAGCGGGAGTACAGATACGCAGTATTTT,.,TRBV5-1,TRBJ2-3,TRBD2
CASSSPSYEQYF,TGTGCCAGCAGTTCCCCTTCCTACGAGCAGTACTTC,many,TRBV6-5,TRBJ2-7,.
CAWNRQDYGYTF,TGTGCCTGGAACCGACAGGACTATGGCTACACCTTC,.,TRBV30,TRBJ1-2,.
CASSQEGRNSNQPQHF,TGCGCCAGCAGCCAAGAGGGCAGGAATAGCAATCAGCCCCAGCATTTT,.,TRBV4-1,TRBJ1-5,.
CASGGFGETQYF,TGTGCCAGCGGGGGGTTTGGGGAGACCCAGTACTTC,.,TRBV19,TRBJ2-5,TRBD2
CASSRGQGLNQPQHF,TGTGCCAGCAGCAGGGGACAGGGCCTTAATCAGCCCCAGCATTTT,.,TRBV7-8,TRBJ1-5,TRBD1
CASRLGTGPLYEQYF,TGTGCCAGCAGGCTTGGGACAGGGCCCCTCTACGAGCAGTACTTC,.,TRBV6-6,TRBJ2-7,TRBD1
CASTPAGAYNEQFF,TGTGCCAGCACCCCAGCGGGGGCCTACAATGAGCAGTTCTTC,.,TRBV7-9,TRBJ2-1,TRBD2
CASSINRVYQETQYF,TGTGCCAGCAGTATCAACAGGGTTTACCAAGAGACCCAGTACTTC,.,TRBV6-6,TRBJ2-5,.
CATSRDFGQGYGYTF,TGTGCCACCAGCAGAGATTTTGGTCAGGGCTATGGCTACACCTTC,once,TRBV15,TRBJ1-2,.
CASSVGQGRREKLFF,TGTGCCAGCAGCGTAGGACAGGGCCGGCGGGAAAAACTGTTTTTT,.,TRBV14,TRBJ1-4,TRBD1
CASQGRAAASGSYEQYF,TGTGCCAGCCAAGGGAGGGCGGCCGCCTCGGGCTCCTACGAGCAGTACTTC,.,TRBV7-8,TRBJ2-7,TRBD2
CASSSGRQSLATNEKLFF,TGTGCCAGCAGTTCAGGTCGGCAGTCTCTTGCAACTAATGAAAAACTGTTTTTT,.,TRBV7-6,TRBJ1-4,.
CASSHGTGGVAFF,TGCGCCAGCAGCCATGGGACAGGTGGTGTAGCTTTCTTT,.,TRBV5-1,TRBJ1-1,TRBD1
CASSYSMGENTGELFF,TGTGCCAGCAGTTACTCGATGGGAGAGAACACCGGGGAGCTGTTTTTT,.,TRBV6-5,TRBJ2-2,.
CASSYSNNGNQPQHF,TGTGCCAGCAGTTACTCGAACAATGGCAATCAGCCCCAGCATTTT,.,TRBV6-5,TRBJ1-5,.
CASSEGGLGQFF,TGTGCCAGCAGTGAAGGGGGGCTGGGGCAGTTCTTC,.,TRBV6-1,TRBJ2-1,.
CATSQGSNSPLHF,TGTGCCACCTCGCAGGGAAGTAATTCACCCCTCCACTTT,.,TRBV19,TRBJ1-6,.
CSAGGGYGYTF,TGCAGTGCTGGGGGGGGGTATGGCTACACCTTC,.,TRBV20-1,TRBJ1-2,.
CASSQTSWDRSQPQHF,TGTGCCAGCAGCCAGACCAGTTGGGACAGGTCCCAGCCCCAGCATTTT,.,TRBV4-2,TRBJ1-5,TRBD1
CASSQGGGRGHYTGELFF,TGCGCCAGCAGCCAAGGAGGCGGCAGGGGGCATTACACCGGGGAGCTGTTTTTT,.,TRBV4-1,TRBJ2-2,TRBD1
CASSTTSGVPYEQYF,TGTGCCAGCAGCACTACTTCAGGGGTACCCTACGAGCAGTACTTC,once,TRBV7-8,TRBJ2-7,.
CATSRDGGMISGNTIYF,TGTGCCACCAGCAGAGATGGAGGGATGATCTCTGGAAACACCATATATTTT,.,TRBV15,TRBJ1-3,.
CASSLGQGSDTQYF,TGCGCCAGCAGCCTGGGACAGGGGAGCGATACGCAGTATTTT,.,TRBV5-1,TRBJ2-3,TRBD1
CASSSRDQPQHF,TGTGCCAGCAGCTCCAGGGATCAGCCCCAGCATTTT,.,TRBV13,TRBJ1-5,.
CASSPGTSGMVDEQFF,TGTGCCAGCAGCCCGGGGACTAGCGGGATGGTCGATGAGCAGTTCTTC,.,TRBV7-9,TRBJ2-1,TRBD2
CASRATLILGIQYF,TGTGCCAGCAGAGCGACCCTTATCCTTGGTATTCAGTACTTC,.,TRBV2,TRBJ2-4,.
CASSQAGTPTEAFF,TGCGCCAGCAGCCAAGCCGGGACACCGACTGAAGCTTTCTTT,.,TRBV4-1,TRBJ1-1,.
CASSLAVRGTGFMNTEAFF,TGTGCCAGCAGCTTGGCTGTTAGGGGGACAGGCTTCATGAACACTGAAGCTTTCTTT,.,TRBV5-8,TRBJ1-1,TRBD1
CASSLAFDGELFF,TGCGCCAGCAGCCTAGCTTTCGACGGGGAGCTGTTTTTT,few,TRBV5-1,TRBJ2-2,.
CASSFLRREAYNEQFF,TGTGCCAGCAGTTTCTTGCGGCGGGAGGCGTACAATGAGCAGTTCTTC,.,TRBV27,TRBJ2-1,TRBD2
CASSFAGTGNQPQHF,TGTGCCAGCAGCTTTGCCGGGACAGGGAATCAGCCCCAGCATTTT,.,TRBV28,TRBJ1-5,TRBD1
CASSEAPSGRRTEAFF,TGTGCCAGCAGTGAAGCCCCAAGTGGGAGGCGGACTGAAGCTTTCTTT,.,TRBV6-1,TRBJ1-1,.
CASSLGLTSSYEQYF,TGTGCCAGCAGTCTCGGACTCACCAGCTCCTACGAGCAGTACTTC,.,TRBV7-3,TRBJ2-7,.
CASSGNRGVTEAFF,TGTGCCAGCAGCGGGAACAGGGGCGTCACTGAAGCTTTCTTT,.,TRBV5-6,TRBJ1-1,TRBD1
CASSDSTGGADTQYF,TGTGCCAGCAGTGACTCGACAGGGGGCGCAGATACGCAGTATTTT,medium-sized,TRBV6-4,TRBJ2-3,TRBD1
CASSQRLADSPSEQYF,TGTGCCAGCAGCCAGAGACTAGCGGATTCCCCCTCCGAGCAGTACTTC,.,TRBV7-6,TRBJ2-7,TRBD2
CASSIWGGGYGYTF,TGTGCCAGTAGTATATGGGGGGGTGGCTATGGCTACACCTTC,.,TRBV19,TRBJ1-2,.
CASSLTGDGYTF,TGTGCCAGCAGCTTGACAGGGGATGGCTACACCTTC,.,TRBV7-9,TRBJ1-2,TRBD1
CASSFLTSGRGLSYEQYF,TGTGCCAGCAGCTTCCTCACTAGCGGGAGGGGACTTTCCTACGAGCAGTACTTC,.,TRBV7-9,TRBJ2-7,TRBD2
CASSLLADEQFF,TGTGCCAGCAGCCTTCTAGCGGATGAGCAGTTCTTC,.,TRBV9,TRBJ2-1,TRBD2
CASSLGLRREGTQYF,TGTGCCAGCAGCTTAGGCCTAAGGCGGGAGGGGACCCAGTACTTC,few,TRBV13,TRBJ2-5,TRBD2
CASRWGLAGGPGQETQYF,TGTGCCAGCAGGTGGGGACTAGCGGGGGGGCCGGGGCAAGAGACCCAGTACTTC,.,TRBV5-6,TRBJ2-5,TRBD2
CASSQDKGASYNSPLHF,TGCGCCAGCAGCCAAGATAAGGGGGCTTCCTATAATTCACCCCTCCACTTT,.,TRBV4-3,TRBJ1-6,TRBD1
CASSLLLTGENTEAFF,TGCGCCAGCAGCCTTCTCCTCACAGGGGAGAACACTGAAGCTTTCTTT,.,TRBV4-1,TRBJ1-1,TRBD1